This TCR beta chain was retrieved from a study of T cells after yellow fever vaccination. CDR3 length: 15 amino acids. After removal of 3 bases from V and 5 bases from J, the junction contained 7 bases not matched to a gene. Germline assignment: CDR1 MNHEY and CDR2 SVGAGI. Findings and limits, study-wide: Re-detected after boosting: most primary clones, 95% to 98% of CD4 and about 85% of CD8.

This clonotype was seen a handful of times. Antigen: not known. TCRdb itself ran the 5' RACE reads through MiXCR, one entry per CDR3 protein. Altogether about 630,000 distinct CDR3 sequences are present, roughly an eighth being singletons, with the ten largest covering 14% to 15%. The TCR sequence derives from a young man who received the YFV17D yellow fever vaccine. The sequenced sample was PBMCs, obtained on the day of the yellow fever booster vaccination. The chain employs TRBV6-5 and TRBJ2-4; 7 nucleotides align to TRBD1. Here the CDR3 reads CASSYVRGPQNIQYF. The CDR3 DNA sequence: TGTGCCAGCAGTTATGTGAGGGGGCCCCAAAACATTCAGTACTTC.